The following is a T cell receptor (beta chain) sequence with its context. This clonotype was recorded a few times. It lacks a known antigen. No qualities accompany the bases; no much larger clone lies one base away. The record originates from a study of T cells in Graves' hyperthyroidism and ophthalmopathy (dated by TCRdb to about 2019). Concerning the study at large: Peripheral blood samples were taken at initial diagnosis, before any treatment was given. TCR V-J signatures able to tell the groups apart were searched for in a discovery cohort of 95 or so patients, of whom around 43 had Graves' ophthalmopathy and about 55 had stable Graves' hyperthyroidism. An independent validation cohort of around 19 hyperthyroidism patients and about 16 patients who later progressed to ophthalmopathy tested prospective prediction of ophthalmopathy. The 75 to 100 discovery patients were randomly split 7:3 into training and test sets. Thyroid tissue and blood T-cell repertoires from several Graves' hyperthyroidism patients were also compared in the study. Once sampling was done, hyperthyroidism patients were given methimazole at a starting dose of 30 mg daily, whereas ophthalmopathy patients were given high-dose intravenous methylprednisolone. TCR Vbeta CDR3 sequencing of roughly 140 peripheral blood samples (under 45 ophthalmopathy, about 75 hyperthyroidism and roughly 17 progressor patients) is reported in the paper.

General conclusions and limits of the study: Ophthalmopathy was separated from stable hyperthyroidism by a 13 V-J signature model, with 85% to 90% sensitivity and approximately 81% specificity obtained in cross-validation and 80%/75% obtained in testing. Sample size was not statistically predetermined, and investigators were not blinded to group allocation. In validation, the model predicted progression to ophthalmopathy with approximately 70% sensitivity and approximately 74% specificity, a median of 6.5 months before onset. Most expanded thyroid clonotypes (frequency above 0.001) were also found in blood, which suggests that blood repertoires may mirror thyroid immune responses.

Reading from cysteine to phenylalanine, the CDR3 counts 15 amino acids. Of the read, only the CDR3 DNA is kept; its 45 bases are in frame from base 1. V is trimmed back by 1 base and J by 4 bases, and the junction contains 5 bases that no gene match accounts for. The CDR1 and CDR2 encoded by the germline V gene (reference sequence) are LGHDT and YNNKEL. Amplification of TCR beta CDR3 regions was carried out from RNA transcripts. A first-round RT-PCR of the TCR CDR3 used the HTBI primer set with the Qiagen OneStep RT-PCR kit. A second multiplex PCR round built the libraries, followed by size selection and purification. Sequencing of the libraries was done on an Illumina HiSeq2000 using paired-end 100 bp reads. The authors' analysis ran thus. SOAPnuke was used to process the raw data, with reads discarded if the reads contained adapters or uncalled bases, had a mean Phred below 15, or lacked an exact constant-primer or identifier match. COPE v1.2.5 was used to merge the high-quality paired reads, and each unique nucleotide sequence was defined as a clonotype. Clonotypes were aligned to IMGT TRBV, TRBD and TRBJ reference segments using MiTCR v1.1. The analysis included only V-J combinations with a frequency above 0.0001, which together covered 98% to 99.2% of the repertoires. The TCS score was defined as F50 (clonal expansion) divided by E x V (chaos), with BLOSUM62-based TCRdist calculated between CDR3 peptides within each V-J. Welch's t-statistics and random forest reduced fewer than 550 V-J features to some 14, which were used in a naive Bayes classifier (R e1071). In-frame beta chains were kept once TCRdb had trimmed the public reads at Q25 with fastp and called clones with MiXCR. Entries are consolidated by CDR3 protein sequence, retaining the most common genes and DNA. The V and J calls come from TCRdb's annotation, not from the publication. This sample holds hundreds of thousands of distinct CDR3 sequences; roughly 15% were observed only once. The ten largest clones represent less than 15% of the sample.

Moderately to severely active disease, a Clinical Activity Score of at least 3, a NOSPECS grade of at least 4, and a duration under 3 months were present in ophthalmopathy patients. Exclusion was applied to patients with uncontrolled infections, other autoimmune diseases, pregnancy or lactation. Diagnoses were based on clinical symptoms, serum thyroxine and TRAb, thyroid ultrasound and orbital computed tomography. Ficoll-Paque density gradient centrifugation was used to isolate PBMCs from about 10 ml of fresh peripheral blood. Trizol reagent was used to extract total RNA, and RNA quality was then checked on an Agilent 2100 Bioanalyzer.

This sequence was found in a man aged 18 to 35 with Graves' ophthalmopathy. The chain joins TRBV3-1 to TRBJ2-7; 9 central bases correspond to TRBD2. Source material: blood. The CDR3 protein sequence reads: CASSQVASGVYEQYF. The DNA reads as follows: TGTGCCAGCAGCCAAGTTGCTAGCGGGGTATACGAGCAGTACTTC.